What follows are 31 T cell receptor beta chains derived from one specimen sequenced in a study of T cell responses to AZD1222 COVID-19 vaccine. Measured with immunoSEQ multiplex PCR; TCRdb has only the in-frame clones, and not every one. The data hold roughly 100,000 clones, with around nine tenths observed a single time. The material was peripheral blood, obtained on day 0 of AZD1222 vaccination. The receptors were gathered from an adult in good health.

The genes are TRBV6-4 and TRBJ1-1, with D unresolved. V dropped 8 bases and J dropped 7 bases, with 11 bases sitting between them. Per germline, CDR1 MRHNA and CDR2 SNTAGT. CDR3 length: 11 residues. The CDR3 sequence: CASPHSNEAFF. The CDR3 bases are TGTGCCAGCCCACATTCCAATGAAGCTTTCTTT.

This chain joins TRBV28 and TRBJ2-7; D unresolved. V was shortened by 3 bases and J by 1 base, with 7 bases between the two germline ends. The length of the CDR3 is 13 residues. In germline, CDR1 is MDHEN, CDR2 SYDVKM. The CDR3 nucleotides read TGTGCCAGCAGTTTGGCCCATTCCTACGAGCAGTACTTC. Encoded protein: CASSLAHSYEQYF.

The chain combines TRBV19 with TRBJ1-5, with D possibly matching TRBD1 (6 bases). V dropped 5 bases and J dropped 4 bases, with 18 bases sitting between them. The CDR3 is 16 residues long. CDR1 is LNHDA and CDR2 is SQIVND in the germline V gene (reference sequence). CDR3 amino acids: CASSAYSQGTNQPQHF. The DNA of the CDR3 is TGTGCCAGTAGTGCATATTCCCAGGGGACGAATCAGCCCCAGCATTTT.

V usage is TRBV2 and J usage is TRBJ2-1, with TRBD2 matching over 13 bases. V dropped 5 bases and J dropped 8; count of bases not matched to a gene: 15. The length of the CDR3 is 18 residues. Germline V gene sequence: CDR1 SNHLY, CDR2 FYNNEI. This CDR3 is CASSHHTGGLAGSYEQFF. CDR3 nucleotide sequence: TGTGCCAGCAGTCATCATACCGGGGGACTAGCGGGATCGTATGAGCAGTTCTTC.

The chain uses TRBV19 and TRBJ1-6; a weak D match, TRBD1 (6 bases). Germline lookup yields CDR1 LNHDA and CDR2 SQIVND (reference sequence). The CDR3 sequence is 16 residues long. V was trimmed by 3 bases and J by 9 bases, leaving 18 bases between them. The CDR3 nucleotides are TGTGCCAGTAGTATGAAGGGGGGGCCGACCCTTTCACCCCTCCACTTT. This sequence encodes CASSMKGGPTLSPLHF.

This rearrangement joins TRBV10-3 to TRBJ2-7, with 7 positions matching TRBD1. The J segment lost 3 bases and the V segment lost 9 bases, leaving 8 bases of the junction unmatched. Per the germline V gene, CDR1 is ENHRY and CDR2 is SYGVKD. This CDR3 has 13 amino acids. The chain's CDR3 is CAIKTGSGYEQYF. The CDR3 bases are TGTGCCATTAAGACAGGGTCAGGCTACGAGCAGTACTTC.

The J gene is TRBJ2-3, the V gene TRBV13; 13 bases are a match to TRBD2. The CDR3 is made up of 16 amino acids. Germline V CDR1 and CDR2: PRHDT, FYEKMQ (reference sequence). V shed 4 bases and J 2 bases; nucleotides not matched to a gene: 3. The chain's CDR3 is CASSSGLAGDTDTQYF. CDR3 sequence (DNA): TGTGCCAGCAGCTCCGGACTAGCGGGAGACACAGATACGCAGTATTTT.

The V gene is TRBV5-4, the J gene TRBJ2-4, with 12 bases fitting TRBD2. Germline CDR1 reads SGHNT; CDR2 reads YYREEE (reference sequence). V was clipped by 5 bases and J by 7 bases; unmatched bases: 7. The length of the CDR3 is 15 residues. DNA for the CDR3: TGTGCCAGCAGTTCACTAGCGGGAGGTAGGAACATTCAGTACTTC. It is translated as CASSSLAGGRNIQYF. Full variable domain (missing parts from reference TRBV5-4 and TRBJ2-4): ETGVTQSPTHLIKTRGQQVTLRCSSQSGHNTVSWYQQALGQGPQFIFQYYREEENGRGNFPPRFSGLQFPNYSSELNVNALELDDSALYLCASSSLAGGRNIQYFGAGTRLSVL.

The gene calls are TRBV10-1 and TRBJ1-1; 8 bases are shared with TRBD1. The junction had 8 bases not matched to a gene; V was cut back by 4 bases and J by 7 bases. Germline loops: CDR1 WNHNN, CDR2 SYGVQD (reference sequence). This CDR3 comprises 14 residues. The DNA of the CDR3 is TGCGCCAGCAGTGTCACAGGGGGAACAGGTGAAGCTTTCTTT. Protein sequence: CASSVTGGTGEAFF.

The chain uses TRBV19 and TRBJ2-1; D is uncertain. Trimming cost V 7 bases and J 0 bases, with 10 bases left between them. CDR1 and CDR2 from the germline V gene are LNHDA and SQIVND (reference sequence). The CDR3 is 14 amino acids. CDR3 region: CASNTMVSYNEQFF. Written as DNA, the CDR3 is TGTGCCAGTAATACTATGGTCTCCTACAATGAGCAGTTCTTC. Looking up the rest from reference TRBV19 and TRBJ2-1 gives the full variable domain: DGGITQSPKYLFRKEGQNVTLSCEQNLNHDAMYWYRQDPGQGLRLIYYSQIVNDFQKGDIAEGYSVSREKKESFPLTVTSAQKNPTAFYLCASNTMVSYNEQFFGPGTRLTVL.

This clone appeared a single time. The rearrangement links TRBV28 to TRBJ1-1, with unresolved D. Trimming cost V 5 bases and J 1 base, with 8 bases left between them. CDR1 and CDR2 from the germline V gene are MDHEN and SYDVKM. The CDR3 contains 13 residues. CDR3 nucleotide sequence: TGTGCCAGCAGTACTCCCGCGAACACTGAAGCTTTCTTT. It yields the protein CASSTPANTEAFF.

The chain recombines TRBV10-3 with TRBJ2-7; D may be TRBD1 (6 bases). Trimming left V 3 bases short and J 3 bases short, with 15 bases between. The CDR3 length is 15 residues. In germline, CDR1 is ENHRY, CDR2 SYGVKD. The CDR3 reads CAISDGGEDLYEQYF. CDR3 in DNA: TGTGCCATCAGTGATGGGGGCGAGGATCTCTACGAGCAGTACTTC.

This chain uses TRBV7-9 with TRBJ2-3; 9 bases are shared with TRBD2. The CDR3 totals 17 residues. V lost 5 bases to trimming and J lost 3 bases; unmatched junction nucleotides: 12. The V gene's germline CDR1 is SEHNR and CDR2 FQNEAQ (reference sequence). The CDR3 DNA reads TGTGCCAGCAGCAGTTATGGACTAGCGAGAGGTACAGATACGCAGTATTTT. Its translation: CASSSYGLARGTDTQYF.

The CDR3 sequence: CASSSGGLAGDAYEQYF. CDR3 DNA: TGTGCCAGCAGCTCCGGAGGACTAGCGGGGGACGCCTACGAGCAGTACTTC. The V call is TRBV11-2, the J call TRBJ2-7, with TRBD2 matching 13 bases. V lost 4 bases to trimming and J lost 2 bases; unmatched junction nucleotides: 8. CDR1 and CDR2 (germline): SGHAT, FQNNGV. CDR3 size: 17 residues.

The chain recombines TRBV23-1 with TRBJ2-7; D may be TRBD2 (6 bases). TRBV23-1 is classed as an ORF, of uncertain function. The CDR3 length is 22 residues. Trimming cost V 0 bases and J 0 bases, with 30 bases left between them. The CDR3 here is CASSQSGQDVSIVRELSYEQYF. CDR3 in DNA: TGCGCCAGCAGTCAATCGGGGCAAGACGTCAGTATTGTTCGGGAGCTCTCCTACGAGCAGTACTTC.

The CDR3 protein is CASSLAQGTKNIQYF. CDR3 DNA: TGCGCCAGCAGCTTGGCCCAGGGGACCAAAAACATTCAGTACTTC. The chain employs TRBV5-1 and TRBJ2-4, with D perhaps TRBD1 (6 bases). The CDR3 spans 15 residues. With 0 bases removed from V and 2 bases from J, the gap between germline ends came to 9 bases. The V gene's germline CDR1 is SGHRS and CDR2 YFSETQ.

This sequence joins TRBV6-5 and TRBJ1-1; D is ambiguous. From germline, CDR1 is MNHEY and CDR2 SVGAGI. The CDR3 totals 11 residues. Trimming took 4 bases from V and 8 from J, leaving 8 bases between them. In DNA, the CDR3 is TGTGCCAGCAGTTCTGTCACCGAAGCTTTCTTT. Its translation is CASSSVTEAFF.

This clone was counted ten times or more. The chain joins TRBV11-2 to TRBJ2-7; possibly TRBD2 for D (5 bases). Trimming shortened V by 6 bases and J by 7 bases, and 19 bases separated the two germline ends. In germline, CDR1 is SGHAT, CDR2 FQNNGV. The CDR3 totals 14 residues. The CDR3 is CASSNGLATREQYF. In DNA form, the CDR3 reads TGTGCCAGCAGTAATGGACTGGCTACCCGGGAGCAGTACTTC. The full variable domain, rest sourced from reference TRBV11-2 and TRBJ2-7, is EAGVAQSPRYKIIEKRQSVAFWCNPISGHATLYWYQQILGQGPKLLIQFQNNGVVDDSQLPKDRFSAERLKGVDSTLKIQPAKLEDSAVYLCASSNGLATREQYFGPGTRLTVT.

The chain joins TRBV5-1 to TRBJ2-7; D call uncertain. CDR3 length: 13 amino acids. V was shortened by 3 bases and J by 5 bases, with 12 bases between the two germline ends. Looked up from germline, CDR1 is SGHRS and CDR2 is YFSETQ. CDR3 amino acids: CASSSLPEDEQYF. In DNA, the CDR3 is TGCGCCAGCAGCTCCCTCCCCGAGGACGAGCAGTACTTC.

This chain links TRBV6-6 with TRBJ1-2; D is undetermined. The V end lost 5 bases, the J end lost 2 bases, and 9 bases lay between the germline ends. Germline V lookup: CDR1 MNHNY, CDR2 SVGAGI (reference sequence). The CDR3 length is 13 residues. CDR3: CASSQDPNYGYTF. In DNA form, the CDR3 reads TGTGCCAGCAGTCAGGACCCGAACTATGGCTACACCTTC.

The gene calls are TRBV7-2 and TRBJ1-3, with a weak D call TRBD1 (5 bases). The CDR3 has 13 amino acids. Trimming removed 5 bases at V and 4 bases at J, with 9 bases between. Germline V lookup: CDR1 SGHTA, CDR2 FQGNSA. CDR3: CASSGTGGNTIYF. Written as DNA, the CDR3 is TGTGCCAGCAGCGGGACGGGAGGAAACACCATATATTTT.

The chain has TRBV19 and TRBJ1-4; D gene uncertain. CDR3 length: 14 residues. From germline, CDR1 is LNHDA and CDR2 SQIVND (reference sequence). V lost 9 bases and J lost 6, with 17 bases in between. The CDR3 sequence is CASQSIGDYEKLFF. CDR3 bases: TGTGCCAGCCAGTCGATTGGGGATTATGAAAAACTGTTTTTT.

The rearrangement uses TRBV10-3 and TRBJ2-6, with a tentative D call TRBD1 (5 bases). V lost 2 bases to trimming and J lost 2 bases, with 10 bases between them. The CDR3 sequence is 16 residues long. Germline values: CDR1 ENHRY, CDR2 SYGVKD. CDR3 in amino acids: CAISEPRVAGANVLTF. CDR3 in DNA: TGTGCCATCAGTGAGCCCAGGGTTGCTGGGGCCAACGTCCTGACTTTC.

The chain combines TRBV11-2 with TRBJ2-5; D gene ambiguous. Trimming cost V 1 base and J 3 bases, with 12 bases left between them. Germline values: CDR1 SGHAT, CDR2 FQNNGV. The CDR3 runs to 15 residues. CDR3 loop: CASSLGFPPEETQYF. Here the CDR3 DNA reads TGTGCCAGCAGCTTAGGGTTCCCCCCAGAAGAGACCCAGTACTTC. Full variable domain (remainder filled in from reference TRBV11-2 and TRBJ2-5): EAGVAQSPRYKIIEKRQSVAFWCNPISGHATLYWYQQILGQGPKLLIQFQNNGVVDDSQLPKDRFSAERLKGVDSTLKIQPAKLEDSAVYLCASSLGFPPEETQYFGPGTRLLVL.

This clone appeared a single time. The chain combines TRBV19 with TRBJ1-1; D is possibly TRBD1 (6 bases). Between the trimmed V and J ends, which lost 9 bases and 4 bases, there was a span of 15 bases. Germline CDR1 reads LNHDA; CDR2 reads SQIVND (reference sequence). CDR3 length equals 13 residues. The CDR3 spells CASDQGIGTEAFF. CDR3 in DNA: TGTGCCAGCGATCAGGGGATCGGCACTGAAGCTTTCTTT.

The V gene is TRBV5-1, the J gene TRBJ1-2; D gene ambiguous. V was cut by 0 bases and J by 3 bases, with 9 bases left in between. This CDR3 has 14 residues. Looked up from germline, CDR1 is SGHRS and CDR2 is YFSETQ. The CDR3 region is CASSLESADYGYTF. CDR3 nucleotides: TGCGCCAGCAGCTTGGAATCCGCAGACTATGGCTACACCTTC.

CDR3 sequence: CASKGTGGFNEKLFF. Here the CDR3 DNA reads TGTGCCAGTAAGGGGACAGGGGGTTTTAATGAAAAACTGTTTTTT. The V and J genes are TRBV19 and TRBJ1-4; 11 bases map to TRBD1. The J segment lost 4 bases and the V segment lost 7 bases, leaving 5 bases of the junction unmatched. This CDR3 is 15 amino acids long. The germline CDR1 and CDR2 sequences are LNHDA and SQIVND (reference sequence).

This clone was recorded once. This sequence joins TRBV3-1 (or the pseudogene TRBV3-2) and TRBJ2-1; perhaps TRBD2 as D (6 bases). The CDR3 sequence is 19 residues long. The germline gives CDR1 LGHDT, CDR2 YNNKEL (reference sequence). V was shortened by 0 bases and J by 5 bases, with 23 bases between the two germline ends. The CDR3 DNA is TGTGCCAGCAGCCAAGATCCGAAAACCAGCGGGTTATGGGACAATGAGCAGTTCTTC. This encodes CASSQDPKTSGLWDNEQFF.

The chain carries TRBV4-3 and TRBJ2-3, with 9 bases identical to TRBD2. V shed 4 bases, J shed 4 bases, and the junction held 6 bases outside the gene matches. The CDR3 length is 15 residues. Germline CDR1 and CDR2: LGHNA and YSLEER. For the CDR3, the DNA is TGCGCCAGCAGCCCCTTAGCGGGAGTAGCAGATACGCAGTATTTT. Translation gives CASSPLAGVADTQYF.

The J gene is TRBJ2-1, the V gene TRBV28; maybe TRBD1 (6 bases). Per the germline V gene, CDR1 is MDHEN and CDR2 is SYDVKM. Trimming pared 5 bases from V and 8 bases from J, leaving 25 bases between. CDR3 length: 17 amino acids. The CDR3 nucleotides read TGTGCCAGCAGTCTCAGGGGCCTGTGGGGGATGGTGGATGAGCAGTTCTTC. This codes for CASSLRGLWGMVDEQFF. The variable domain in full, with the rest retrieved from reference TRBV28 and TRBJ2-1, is DVKVTQSSRYLVKRTGEKVFLECVQDMDHENMFWYRQDPGLGLRLIYFSYDVKMKEKGDIPEGYSVSREKKERFSLILESASTNQTSMYLCASSLRGLWGMVDEQFFGPGTRLTVL.

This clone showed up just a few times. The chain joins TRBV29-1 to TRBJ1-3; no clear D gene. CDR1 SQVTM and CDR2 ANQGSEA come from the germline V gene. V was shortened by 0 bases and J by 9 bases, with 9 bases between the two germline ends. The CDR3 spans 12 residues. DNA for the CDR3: TGCAGCGTTGAAGATCTTCTAGGCACCATATATTTT. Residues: CSVEDLLGTIYF.